What follows are 2 T cell receptor beta chains derived from one specimen sequenced in a study of T cells in tuberculosis. After thawing and overnight rest, PBMC were stained with GMM-loaded CD1B tetramer, viability dye and anti-CD3 for sorting. CD1B tetramers were loaded with Rhodococcus equi-derived C32 glucose monomycolate. The repertoire was sequenced with immunoSEQ multiplex PCR; TCRdb's copy has only in-frame clones and lacks some. Of around 50,000 clones listed, roughly 87% are singletons. Sequenced material: CD1b-GMM tetramer-negative cells sorted from PBMCs. All receptors come from an adult woman with latent tuberculosis.

The chain uses TRBV7-6 and TRBJ1-3; D is ambiguous. V was pared by 1 base and J by 1 base, with 5 bases between. This CDR3 has 14 residues. Germline loops: CDR1 SGHVS, CDR2 FNYEAQ. The CDR3 loop is CASSLGDSGNTIYF. In nucleotides, the CDR3 is TGTGCCAGCAGCTTAGGAGATTCTGGAAACACCATATATTTT. Filled out from reference TRBV7-6 and TRBJ1-3, the complete variable domain reads GAGVSQSPRYKVTKRGQDVALRCDPISGHVSLYWYRQALGQGPEFLTYFNYEAQQDKSGLPNDRFSAERPEGSISTLTIQRTEQRDSAMYRCASSLGDSGNTIYFGEGSWLTVV.

This rearrangement joins TRBV4-1 to TRBJ1-5; perhaps TRBD1 as D (5 bases). The CDR3 has 14 amino acids. Per the germline V gene, CDR1 is MGHRA and CDR2 is YSYEKL. V was trimmed by 1 base and J by 7 bases, leaving 11 bases between them. The CDR3 DNA sequence: TGCGCCAGCAGCCAAGGGCAGGGCCCCCAGCCCCAGCATTTT. Amino acid sequence: CASSQGQGPQPQHF.